This T cell receptor (beta chain) came from a study of radiation and T cells in renal cell carcinoma. General study findings and limits: Top tumor clonotypes rose in blood 2 weeks post-radiation, then contracted.

Germline lookup yields CDR1 SNHLY and CDR2 FYNNEI. The junction had 7 bases not matched to a gene; V was cut back by 2 bases and J by 7 bases. The CDR3 has 14 amino acids. The assay was immunoSEQ multiplex PCR, and TCRdb's table has in-frame clones only and misses some. Here the sample spans 50,000 to 70,000 clones, about 74% being singletons. Of note for this clone: What it binds is not known.

Documented time point: blood 4 weeks post-SBRT, at nephrectomy. The treatment denotes: 15 Gy SBRT to primary tumor, nephrectomy 4 weeks later. Blood was sampled at baseline, 2 weeks and 4 weeks after SBRT. This renal cell carcinoma was of the clear cell type. The V and J genes are TRBV2 and TRBJ1-2; 7 bases fit TRBD1. The sequencing used blood, collected from a patient whose treatment included radiotherapy and nephrectomy. This TCR was sampled from a man in his 60s with renal cell carcinoma. The CDR3 DNA reads TGTGCCAGCAGTGAAAGGGACAGCCCCCGTGGCTACACCTTC. Residues: CASSERDSPRGYTF.